Each of the 18 T cell receptor beta chains below was sequenced from the same sample in a study of T cell responses to AZD1222 COVID-19 vaccine. The assay was immunoSEQ multiplex PCR, and TCRdb's table has in-frame clones only and misses some. The sample holds about 160,000 clones, 90% to 95% seen once. The input for sequencing was peripheral blood, taken 28 days after the second AZD1222 dose. The receptors stem from an adult who received the AZD1222 COVID-19 vaccine.

With respect to this clone: Other DNA sequences in this specimen translate into the identical CDR3. The chain employs TRBV6-1 and TRBJ1-2; D gene unclear. V was clipped by 1 base and J by 5 bases, with 2 bases between them. CDR1 is MNHNS and CDR2 is SASEGT in the germline V gene. The CDR3 spans 11 residues. The CDR3 nucleotides are TGTGCCAGCAGTGAAGGATATGGCTACACCTTC. Protein product: CASSEGYGYTF.

CDR3 loop: CASAGEGFGYTF. The CDR3 DNA reads TGTGCCAGCGCCGGGGAGGGTTTTGGCTACACCTTC. The gene calls are TRBV28 and TRBJ1-2; D is ambiguous. V lost 8 bases and J 7 bases, leaving 14 bases between the germline ends. CDR3 length equals 12 residues. CDR1 is MDHEN, CDR2 SYDVKM, per germline.

About this clone itself: The sample has other DNA sequences that encode this CDR3 too. The V and J genes are TRBV18 and TRBJ2-7, with TRBD2 as a possible D gene (6 bases). The germline V and J ends were trimmed by 3 bases and 3 bases, with 9 bases remaining between them. The CDR3 runs to 13 residues. Per the germline V gene, CDR1 is KGHSH and CDR2 is LQKENI. In nucleotides, the CDR3 is TGTGCCAGCTCACCCGGCGGGGTCTACGAGCAGTACTTC. Translating it yields CASSPGGVYEQYF.

This CDR3 reads CASRSVRDSANSGNTIYF. The CDR3 nucleotides are TGTGCCAGCCGCTCAGTCCGGGACAGCGCCAACTCTGGAAACACCATATATTTT. The chain has TRBV11-2 and TRBJ1-3; 7 positions match TRBD1. V shed 8 bases and J 0 bases; nucleotides not matched to a gene: 16. This CDR3 contains 18 residues. The germline V gene has CDR1 SGHAT and CDR2 FQNNGV.

The rearrangement joins TRBV29-1 to TRBJ2-5; 8 bases line up with TRBD1. After removal of 4 bases from V and 5 bases from J, the junction contained 3 bases not matched to a gene. Germline CDR1 reads SQVTM; CDR2 reads ANQGSEA. This CDR3 contains 12 residues. CDR3 coding DNA: TGCAGCGTTGTCACAGGGGGGGAGACCCAGTACTTC. Translated, it gives CSVVTGGETQYF.

This clone was seen only once. The chain combines TRBV28 with TRBJ2-7; 8 bases align to TRBD2. CDR3 length: 16 amino acids. Germline values: CDR1 MDHEN, CDR2 SYDVKM. J lost 5 bases, V lost 3 bases, and 12 bases had no gene match. CDR3 residues: CASSFPRGAGVHEQYF. Here the CDR3 DNA reads TGTGCCAGCAGTTTCCCCCGGGGAGCGGGAGTACACGAGCAGTACTTC.

The rearrangement links TRBV30 to TRBJ1-5; 8 bases are a match to TRBD1. J lost 5 bases, V lost 2 bases, and 11 bases had no gene match. The V gene's germline CDR1 is GTSNPN and CDR2 SVGIG (reference sequence). This CDR3 is built from 16 residues. CDR3 sequence (DNA): TGTGCCTGGAGTCCACATCCCGGACAGGGCTATCAGCCCCAGCATTTT. It yields the protein CAWSPHPGQGYQPQHF.

The rearrangement uses TRBV11-1 and TRBJ1-4; TRBD1 agrees at 7 bases. V lost 4 bases, J lost 11 bases, and 13 bases stayed unmatched. Germline V gene lookup returns CDR1 SGHAT and CDR2 FQDESV (reference sequence). CDR3 size: 15 residues. The CDR3 protein is CASSSTGVGWGKLFF. The CDR3 DNA is TGTGCCAGCAGCTCCACAGGGGTCGGATGGGGGAAACTGTTTTTT.

J is TRBJ2-4 and V is TRBV2, with 7 bases aligning to TRBD1. CDR3 size: 16 residues. Germline loops: CDR1 SNHLY, CDR2 FYNNEI. The junction had 10 bases not matched to a gene; V was cut back by 8 bases and J by 0 bases. As DNA, the CDR3 is TGTGCCAGCGCTAAGGGGGCAGGACTAGCCAAAAACATTCAGTACTTC. As protein: CASAKGAGLAKNIQYF.

V is TRBV6-5 and J is TRBJ2-7; D might be TRBD1 (5 bases). The CDR3 consists of 15 residues. Trimming took 7 bases from V and 0 from J, leaving 16 bases between them. Germline V gene data show CDR1 as MNHEY and CDR2 as SVGAGI. The CDR3 region is CASTPGHLSSYEQYF. The CDR3 DNA reads as TGTGCCAGCACCCCCGGACACCTAAGCTCCTACGAGCAGTACTTC.

V usage is TRBV3-1 (or the pseudogene TRBV3-2) and J usage is TRBJ2-5; possible D gene TRBD1, 6 bases. Looked up from germline, CDR1 is LGHDT and CDR2 is YNNKEL (reference sequence). V was pared by 3 bases and J by 9 bases, with 11 bases between. The CDR3 has 12 residues. In DNA, the CDR3 is TGTGCCAGCAGCCATCAGGGGAGCGCCCAGTACTTC. The encoded protein is CASSHQGSAQYF.

The CDR3 region is CASSLLGGRYTDTQYF. CDR3 nucleotides: TGTGCCAGCAGCTTATTGGGGGGACGCTACACAGATACGCAGTATTTT. The V and J genes are TRBV7-9 and TRBJ2-3; D may be TRBD2 (6 bases). Between the trimmed V and J ends, which lost 2 bases and 2 bases, there was a span of 14 bases. This CDR3 spans 16 amino acids. Germline CDR1 is SEHNR and CDR2 is FQNEAQ (reference sequence). Together with reference TRBV7-9 and TRBJ2-3, the CDR3 gives the full variable domain: DTGVSQNPRHKITKRGQNVTFRCDPISEHNRLYWYRQTLGQGPEFLTYFQNEAQLEKSRLLSDRFSAERPKGSFSTLEIQRTEQGDSAMYLCASSLLGGRYTDTQYFGPGTRLTVL.

This chain connects TRBV11-2 to TRBJ2-1; no firm D call. The CDR3 has 15 residues. Trimming cost V 1 base and J 0 bases, with 7 bases left between them. Germline CDR1 reads SGHAT; CDR2 reads FQNNGV. Written as DNA, the CDR3 is TGTGCCAGCAGCTTAGCCGGAAGCTCCTACAATGAGCAGTTCTTC. Encoded protein: CASSLAGSSYNEQFF.

This sequence joins TRBV6-4 and TRBJ1-6; no reliable D call. CDR1 MRHNA and CDR2 SNTAGT come from the germline V gene. V lost 6 bases and J 10 bases, leaving 7 bases between the germline ends. The CDR3 sequence is 11 residues long. The CDR3 coding sequence is TGTGCCAGCAGGAGGATATCACCCCTCCACTTT. Residues: CASRRISPLHF.

This chain connects TRBV4-1 to TRBJ1-2; D is unclear. The V gene lost 1 base and the J gene lost 4 bases, with 10 bases spanning the gap. The CDR3 is 14 residues long. Germline CDR1 and CDR2: MGHRA and YSYEKL. CDR3 sequence: CASSQVGVGYGYTF. In DNA, the CDR3 is TGCGCCAGCAGCCAAGTCGGGGTGGGCTATGGCTACACCTTC.

This chain joins TRBV7-9 and TRBJ2-1; 7 bases match TRBD2. Germline assignment: CDR1 SEHNR and CDR2 FQNEAQ (reference sequence). The length of the CDR3 is 15 residues. Germline trimming cut 4 bases from V and 4 bases from J; bases unmatched to any gene: 7. The CDR3 reads CASSSFSGKYNEQFF. The DNA for the CDR3 is TGTGCCAGCAGCTCCTTCAGCGGGAAATACAATGAGCAGTTCTTC. The whole variable domain, filled in from reference TRBV7-9 and TRBJ2-1, reads DTGVSQNPRHKITKRGQNVTFRCDPISEHNRLYWYRQTLGQGPEFLTYFQNEAQLEKSRLLSDRFSAERPKGSFSTLEIQRTEQGDSAMYLCASSSFSGKYNEQFFGPGTRLTVL.

The rearrangement uses TRBV14 and TRBJ1-5; 9 bases align to TRBD1. This CDR3 has 16 residues. Trimming at V came to 1 base and at J to 2 bases, leaving 3 bases not matched to a gene. Looked up from germline, CDR1 is SGHDN and CDR2 is FVKESK. CDR3 region: CASSQGGTGRNQPQHF. DNA for the CDR3: TGTGCCAGCAGCCAAGGAGGGACAGGGCGCAATCAGCCCCAGCATTTT.

The genes are TRBV11-2 and TRBJ2-3; D is uncertain. CDR3 length equals 13 residues. Germline V CDR1 and CDR2: SGHAT, FQNNGV. The V end lost 1 base, the J end lost 5 bases, and 7 bases lay between the germline ends. The CDR3 protein is CASSLGSGDTQYF. The CDR3 region has the DNA TGTGCCAGCAGCTTAGGGTCGGGAGATACGCAGTATTTT.